The 27 T cell receptor beta chains given below trace back to one sample, sequenced in a study of T cells after yellow fever vaccination (dated by TCRdb to between 2017 and 2020). Preparation of the library involved 5' RACE. The sequencer was an Illumina NovaSeq 6000. TCRdb reran the public reads through fastp at Q25 and MiXCR, keeping productive beta chains. Every distinct CDR3 protein forms one entry, paired with its most common genes and DNA. The sample table shows 130,000 or so distinct CDR3 sequences, and roughly 15% are seen once. The ten top clones hold roughly 47% of the sample. Per the publication, the treatment or condition label means: live attenuated yellow fever vaccine strain. Sequencing used CD8+ T cells sorted from PBMCs, obtained 5 days after the yellow fever booster vaccination. Receptor source: a man younger than 35 who received the YFV17D yellow fever vaccine.

V gene TRBV7-2 combines with J gene TRBJ2-3; maybe TRBD2 (6 bases). Germline loops: CDR1 SGHTA, CDR2 FQGNSA. This CDR3 region has 17 residues. Trimming cost V 3 bases and J 2 bases, with 18 bases left between them. CDR3 sequence: CASSLKAGTPPTDTQYF. For the CDR3, the DNA is TGTGCCAGCAGCTTGAAGGCCGGGACTCCCCCCACAGATACGCAGTATTTT.

The gene calls are TRBV15 and TRBJ2-5, with D hard to call. The V gene's germline CDR1 is LNHNV and CDR2 YYDKDF (reference sequence). Trimming removed 0 bases from V and 5 bases from J, with 13 bases in between. This CDR3 comprises 15 residues. DNA of the CDR3: TGTGCCACCAGCAGAGATCTTGGAGTGGGCGAGACCCAGTACTTC. Protein sequence: CATSRDLGVGETQYF.

This sequence joins TRBV5-1 and TRBJ1-3, with no clear D. This CDR3 contains 15 residues. V lost 4 bases and J lost 0, with 11 bases in between. The germline gives CDR1 SGHRS, CDR2 YFSETQ. The CDR3 region is CASSLKGLSGNTIYF. Here the CDR3 DNA reads TGCGCCAGCAGCCTGAAGGGTCTCTCTGGAAACACCATATATTTT.

The chain joins TRBV6-1 to TRBJ2-7, with 9 positions matching TRBD2. Germline V gives CDR1 MNHNS, CDR2 SASEGT. Germline trimming cut 5 bases from V and 5 bases from J; bases unmatched to any gene: 4. The CDR3 has 13 amino acids. The CDR3 sequence: CASSSGGRDEQYV. The CDR3 DNA reads as TGTGCCAGCAGTTCCGGCGGGAGGGACGAGCAGTACGTC.

The V gene is TRBV19, the J gene TRBJ2-1; no firm D call. The CDR3 is 11 residues long. V dropped 6 bases and J dropped 9 bases, with 9 bases sitting between them. Germline V CDR1 and CDR2: LNHDA, SQIVND (reference sequence). Written as DNA, the CDR3 is TGTGCCAGTAGCTTCCAGAGTGAGCAGTTCTTC. It codes for CASSFQSEQFF.

This clonotype has more than one count but fewer than ten. This chain connects TRBV12-3 or TRBV12-4 to TRBJ2-3; a weak D match, TRBD2 (6 bases). The V end was cut by 6 bases, the J end by 6 bases, with 19 bases between. The CDR3 sequence is 15 residues long. The CDR3 DNA follows: TGTGCCAGCAGATACTCCGTCCGGGGGTCGGATACGCAGTATTTT. It is translated as CASRYSVRGSDTQYF.

This clonotype was seen more than once but under ten times. V usage is TRBV7-2 and J usage is TRBJ1-5; TRBD1 might be the D (5 bases). CDR3 length: 15 residues. Germline V gene lookup returns CDR1 SGHTA and CDR2 FQGNSA. V gave up 3 bases and J gave up 0 bases, with 9 bases separating them. CDR3 DNA: TGTGCCAGCAGCTTTGGCAGGGATAGCAATCAGCCCCAGCATTTT. Protein sequence: CASSFGRDSNQPQHF.

The chain joins TRBV29-1 to TRBJ2-5; D gene uncertain. The V and J ends lost 3 bases and 4 bases respectively, with 3 bases between them. The CDR3 contains 10 residues. CDR1 and CDR2 from the germline V gene are SQVTM and ANQGSEA. CDR3 sequence reads: CSVDRETQYF. The DNA of the CDR3 is TGCAGCGTTGACCGAGAGACCCAGTACTTC.

In DNA form, the CDR3 reads TGTGCCAGCAGCCCCGCGGAAGGACAGGCGGACACTGGGGCCAACGTCCTGACTTTC. Encoded protein: CASSPAEGQADTGANVLTF. The genes are TRBV7-9 and TRBJ2-6, with TRBD1 matching 7 bases. This CDR3 contains 19 residues. Per germline, CDR1 SEHNR and CDR2 FQNEAQ (reference sequence). The junction had 15 bases not matched to a gene; V was cut back by 5 bases and J by 2 bases.

This chain uses TRBV7-9 with TRBJ2-7; 12 bases are shared with TRBD1. The CDR3 sequence is 16 residues long. V gave up 5 bases and J gave up 2 bases; unmatched junction bases: 7. Germline assignment: CDR1 SEHNR and CDR2 FQNEAQ (reference sequence). CDR3 DNA: TGTGCCAGCAGCGTATTCGGGACAGGGGGCGCCTACGAGCAGTACTTC. This gives the protein CASSVFGTGGAYEQYF.

The sample holds a few counts of this clonotype. The chain joins TRBV4-1 to TRBJ1-5; D remains ambiguous. The V end was cut by 5 bases, the J end by 5 bases, with 22 bases between. CDR3 size: 17 residues. From germline, CDR1 is MGHRA and CDR2 YSYEKL. The CDR3 DNA is TGCGCCAGCAGCTCTTTTTCCGTCGGGTACGGTCATCAGCCCCAGCATTTT. This sequence encodes CASSSFSVGYGHQPQHF.

The sample holds many counts of this clonotype. The genes are TRBV11-2 and TRBJ2-1, with 16 bases that match TRBD2. This CDR3 is built from 18 residues. With V trimmed by 3 bases and J by 3 bases, 5 bases remained unmatched. The germline gives CDR1 SGHAT, CDR2 FQNNGV. CDR3 sequence: CASSLGTSGGALYNEQFF. The CDR3 nucleotides read TGTGCCAGCAGCTTGGGGACTAGCGGGGGGGCCCTCTACAATGAGCAGTTCTTC.

The chain uses TRBV6-2 or TRBV6-3 and TRBJ2-7; 7 positions match TRBD1. The length of the CDR3 is 12 residues. The germline V gene encodes CDR1 MNHEY and CDR2 SVGEGT. J was trimmed by 6 bases and V by 6 bases; bases with no gene match: 5. The CDR3 protein is CASSLGQTEQYF. In nucleotides, the CDR3 is TGTGCCAGCAGCCTGGGACAGACCGAGCAGTACTTC.

This sequence joins TRBV7-9 and TRBJ2-7, with D maybe TRBD2 (5 bases). Germline CDR1 and CDR2: SEHNR and FQNEAQ (reference sequence). Trimming removed 3 bases at V and 2 bases at J, with 5 bases between. This CDR3 region has 12 residues. The CDR3 spells CASSLGAYEQYV. DNA for the CDR3: TGTGCCAGCAGCTTGGGAGCCTACGAGCAGTACGTC.

This clonotype was seen only a few times. This rearrangement joins TRBV29-1 to TRBJ1-1; D perhaps matches TRBD1 (5 bases). Germline V CDR1 and CDR2: SQVTM, ANQGSEA. The CDR3 extends over 13 amino acids. Between the trimmed V and J ends, which lost 4 bases and 5 bases, there was a span of 14 bases. The CDR3 protein is CSVGFRGGTEAFF. CDR3 in DNA: TGCAGCGTTGGTTTCCGGGGGGGAACTGAAGCTTTCTTT. The variable domain in full, with the rest retrieved from reference TRBV29-1 and TRBJ1-1, is SAVISQKPSRDICQRGTSLTIQCQVDSQVTMMFWYRQQPGQSLTLIATANQGSEATYESGFVIDKFPISRPNLTFSTLTVSNMSPEDSSIYLCSVGFRGGTEAFFGQGTRLTVV.

This clonotype was seen more than once but under ten times. The V call is TRBV7-8, the J call TRBJ1-5; the D gene is possibly TRBD1 (5 bases). The ends were cut back, 4 bases at V and 2 bases at J, with 18 bases in the middle. Germline-derived CDR1 and CDR2 are SGHVS and FQNEAQ. This CDR3 is 17 amino acids long. This chain's CDR3 is CASSYLGRGGGNQPQHF. Written as DNA, the CDR3 is TGTGCCAGCAGCTACCTGGGGCGCGGGGGTGGCAATCAGCCCCAGCATTTT.

The rearrangement uses TRBV6-5 and TRBJ1-2, with D perhaps TRBD1 (6 bases). Germline CDR1 reads MNHEY; CDR2 reads SVGAGI. The CDR3 loop spans 12 amino acids. V lost 2 bases and J 8 bases, leaving 9 bases between the germline ends. CDR3 sequence reads: CASSYGGQGYTF. CDR3 sequence (DNA): TGTGCCAGCAGTTACGGGGGGCAAGGCTACACCTTC.

This clonotype was observed a few times. The chain employs TRBV11-2 and TRBJ2-7; 9 bases line up with TRBD1. Germline loops: CDR1 SGHAT, CDR2 FQNNGV. Trimming removed 5 bases from V and 6 bases from J; junction bases left unmatched: 5. The CDR3 is 13 amino acids. The CDR3 DNA reads TGTGCCAGCAGCCTCGGGACAGGGCGCGAGCAGTACTTC. It encodes CASSLGTGREQYF.

The V call is TRBV19, the J call TRBJ2-3; D gene ambiguous. The V end was cut by 4 bases, the J end by 2 bases, with 13 bases between. Germline V gene sequence: CDR1 LNHDA, CDR2 SQIVND (reference sequence). There are 15 residues in the CDR3. The CDR3 sequence: CASSTTPSPTDTQYF. The CDR3, as DNA: TGTGCCAGTAGTACGACCCCTAGTCCCACAGATACGCAGTATTTT.

The V call is TRBV4-2, the J call TRBJ1-6; the D is unclear. The V gene lost 0 bases and the J gene lost 10 bases, with 7 bases spanning the gap. This CDR3 has 13 residues. Germline assignment: CDR1 LGHNA and CDR2 YNFKEQ. DNA for the CDR3: TGTGCCAGCAGCCAAGATGATATGTCACCCCTCCACTTT. This encodes CASSQDDMSPLHF.

This clonotype was seen many times. The rearrangement joins TRBV7-3 to TRBJ2-7; 13 nucleotides agree with TRBD2. V trimming: 1 base; J trimming: 2 bases; junction bases outside the gene matches: 2. CDR3 length equals 16 residues. CDR1 is SGHTA, CDR2 FQGTGA, per germline. The CDR3 region is CASSLRGLAGPYEQYV. DNA for the CDR3: TGTGCCAGCAGCTTAAGGGGACTAGCGGGGCCCTACGAGCAGTACGTC.

This clonotype was observed a few times. The gene calls are TRBV7-3 and TRBJ2-5, with D possibly called TRBD1 or TRBD2 (6 bases each). This CDR3 region has 16 residues. The germline V and J ends were trimmed by 5 bases and 4 bases, with 20 bases remaining between them. CDR1 and CDR2 (germline): SGHTA, FQGTGA. For the CDR3, the DNA is TGTGCCAGCAGCCCCGCCGGGGGCGGACCAATAGAGACCCAGTACTTC. Its protein product is CASSPAGGGPIETQYF. The whole variable domain, remainder taken from reference TRBV7-3 and TRBJ2-5, is GAGVSQTPSNKVTEKGKYVELRCDPISGHTALYWYRQSLGQGPEFLIYFQGTGAADDSGLPNDRFFAVRPEGSVSTLKIQRTERGDSAVYLCASSPAGGGPIETQYFGPGTRLLVL.

This clonotype was counted only a few times. This could be a read error, since a much larger clone is one nucleotide away. The genes are TRBV7-9 and TRBJ1-1, with TRBD1 matching 7 bases. The CDR3 loop spans 13 amino acids. Trimming at V came to 4 bases and at J to 1 base, leaving 0 bases not matched to a gene. Germline values: CDR1 SEHNR, CDR2 FQNEAQ (reference sequence). CDR3 protein: CASSSGGNTEAFF. In DNA, the CDR3 is TGTGCCAGCAGCTCAGGGGGGAACACTGAAGCTTTCTTT.

This clonotype came up a few times. The rearrangement joins TRBV6-2 or TRBV6-3 to TRBJ1-5, with 7 bases identical to TRBD1. V was clipped by 4 bases and J by 3 bases; unmatched bases: 6. The CDR3 has 15 amino acids. Germline-derived CDR1 and CDR2 are MNHEY and SVGEGT. The CDR3 nucleotides read TGTGCCAGCAGTTCGACGACAGGGACCAATCAGCCCCAGCATTTT. It is translated as CASSSTTGTNQPQHF.

This clonotype was seen more than once but under ten times. The chain joins TRBV6-2 or TRBV6-3 to TRBJ2-1; D might be TRBD1 or TRBD2, each matching 5 bases. Germline assignment: CDR1 MNHEY and CDR2 SVGEGT. This CDR3 is built from 19 residues. Trimming stripped 0 bases from V and 12 bases from J, with 30 bases between. The CDR3 region is CASSYSTGLTTMSSTLQFF. CDR3 in DNA: TGTGCCAGCAGTTACTCCACGGGGCTAACTACAATGAGCAGTACGTTGCAGTTCTTC.

This clonotype came up a few times. The rearrangement links TRBV6-5 to TRBJ2-3; D may be TRBD1 (5 bases). The CDR3 consists of 14 residues. Per the germline V gene, CDR1 is MNHEY and CDR2 is SVGAGI. Trimming removed 0 bases at V and 4 bases at J, with 8 bases between. CDR3 sequence: CASSYSGAADTQYF. In DNA, the CDR3 is TGTGCCAGCAGTTACTCTGGGGCGGCAGATACGCAGTATTTT.

This clonotype has at least ten counts. The chain couples TRBV5-1 to TRBJ2-1; no definite D call. Germline V gives CDR1 SGHRS, CDR2 YFSETQ. The V gene lost 1 base and the J gene lost 4 bases, with 15 bases spanning the gap. CDR3 size: 16 residues. The CDR3 region is CASSLTSARPYNEQFF. The CDR3 coding sequence is TGCGCCAGCAGCTTGACGTCAGCTCGGCCTTACAATGAGCAGTTCTTC.